The text below deals with one T cell receptor (beta chain). Its matching antigen is unknown. This sample was taken from a study of blood T cells in healthy people across ages. Findings and caveats of the study: Relative to aged donors, long-lived donors carried more naive CD4+ cells and displayed higher diversity. The study lacked donor CMV status, which possibly confounded expanded clonotype changes. In older individuals, TCR beta diversity per million T cells was lower, falling roughly linearly with age.

Trimming took 3 bases from V and 4 from J; bases not matched to a gene: 12. The CDR3 is made up of 17 amino acids. CDR1 and CDR2 (germline): SGHAT, FQNNGV. Ranging in age from roughly 6 to 90, the donors were healthy Caucasian individuals from Russia. A J-beta primer mix and a sample-barcoded 5' primer were used in a second PCR of roughly 7 to 12 cycles. TCRdb re-called the 5' RACE reads through MiXCR, storing one row per CDR3 protein. The sample records over 600,000 distinct CDR3 sequences, about 46% being singletons. The clonotype comes from a man older than 75 in good health. This rearrangement joins TRBV11-2 to TRBJ1-1, with 9 nucleotides matching TRBD1. Sequenced input: blood. CDR3 protein: CASSFLISGQGGTEAFF. CDR3 DNA sequence: TGTGCCAGCAGCTTCCTCATCTCGGGACAGGGTGGCACTGAAGCTTTCTTT.